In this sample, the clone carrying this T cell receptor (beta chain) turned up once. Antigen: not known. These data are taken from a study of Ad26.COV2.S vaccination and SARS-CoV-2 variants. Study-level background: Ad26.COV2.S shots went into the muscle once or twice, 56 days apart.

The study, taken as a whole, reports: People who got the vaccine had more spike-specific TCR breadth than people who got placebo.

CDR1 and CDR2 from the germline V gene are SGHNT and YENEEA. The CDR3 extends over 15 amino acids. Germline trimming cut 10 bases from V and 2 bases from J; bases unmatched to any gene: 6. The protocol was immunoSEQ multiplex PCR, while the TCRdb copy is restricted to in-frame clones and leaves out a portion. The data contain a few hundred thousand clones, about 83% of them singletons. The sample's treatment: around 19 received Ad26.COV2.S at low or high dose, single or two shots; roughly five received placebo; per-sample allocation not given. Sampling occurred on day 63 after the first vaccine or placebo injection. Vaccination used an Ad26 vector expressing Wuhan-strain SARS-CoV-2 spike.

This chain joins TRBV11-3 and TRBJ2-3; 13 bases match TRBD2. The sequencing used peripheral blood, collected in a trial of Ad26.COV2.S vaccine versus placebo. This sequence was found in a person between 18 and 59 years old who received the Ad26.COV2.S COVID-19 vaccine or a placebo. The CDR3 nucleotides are TGTGCCACCGCGACTAGCGGGAGGTTCACAGATACGCAGTATTTT. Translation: CATATSGRFTDTQYF.